This T cell receptor beta chain was recorded in a study of cytomegalovirus exposure and HLA in healthy donors. On this clone: Its antigen is undetermined.

Study-wide results and limits: About 180 TCR beta chains were listed as cytomegalovirus-associated.

The CDR3 runs 18 residues. Method: immunoSEQ multiplex PCR; TCRdb's copy keeps in-frame clones and lacks some. The sample records around 62,000 clones, around 89% being singletons. The gene calls are TRBV1 and TRBJ1-2. TRBV1 is a pseudogene locus. This sequence originates from a woman between 18 and 29 years old in good health and CMV-seronegative. The material sequenced was PBMCs. In nucleotides, the CDR3 is TGCACCAGCAGCCAAGGCCAGTTGGGGGGGCAGGCTTGCTATGGCTACACCTTC. As protein: CTSSQGQLGGQACYGYTF.